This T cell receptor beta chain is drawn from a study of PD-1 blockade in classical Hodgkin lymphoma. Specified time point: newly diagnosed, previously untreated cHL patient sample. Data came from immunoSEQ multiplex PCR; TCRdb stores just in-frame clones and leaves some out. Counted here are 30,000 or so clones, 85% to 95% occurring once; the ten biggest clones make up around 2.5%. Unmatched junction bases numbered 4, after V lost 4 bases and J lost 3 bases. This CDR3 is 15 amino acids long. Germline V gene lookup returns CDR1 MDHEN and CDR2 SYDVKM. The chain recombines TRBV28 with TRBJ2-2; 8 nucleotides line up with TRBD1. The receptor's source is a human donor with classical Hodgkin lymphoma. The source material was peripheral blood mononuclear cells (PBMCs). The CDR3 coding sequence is TGTGCCAGCAGTTCCGGGACAGGTCACACCGGGGAGCTGTTTTTT. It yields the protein CASSSGTGHTGELFF.